The subject of this entry is one TCR beta chain. Its antigen is not identified. This sample was included in a study of cytomegalovirus exposure and HLA in healthy donors. Findings and limits, study-wide: Earlier analysis yielded a pattern in which most TCR beta V segments were productive about 90% or about 30% of the time.

The length of the CDR3 is 12 residues. V gave up 3 bases and J gave up 5 bases, with 7 bases separating them. Germline values: CDR1 SGHTA, CDR2 FQGTGA. Vbeta (60) and Jbeta (13) primers were used in the PCR. Sequencing was performed with immunoSEQ multiplex PCR; in TCRdb, only in-frame clones are kept and a portion is missing. The profile shows 200,000 or so clones, about 77% of them singletons. The V and J genes are TRBV7-3 and TRBJ2-5; D is perhaps TRBD2 (5 bases). The sequence derives from a woman under 40 in good health and CMV-seropositive. Sequencing was carried out using PBMCs. The CDR3 sequence is CASSFRGETQYF. The CDR3 region has the DNA TGTGCCAGCAGCTTTAGAGGGGAGACCCAGTACTTC.